This T cell receptor beta chain appears in the sequencing data of a study of beta chain features in type 1 diabetes. For the study at large: Across all samples, some 98 million sorted cells were examined.

Every sorted population was more than 98% pure. V shed 4 bases and J 4 bases; nucleotides not matched to a gene: 3. The germline V gene encodes CDR1 MDHEN and CDR2 SYDVKM. The CDR3 loop spans 14 amino acids. Points from the study as a whole: Fewer junction insertions and more nucleotide deletions appeared in type 1 diabetes patients. TCRB CDR3 length was moderately but significantly reduced in all four CD4+ subsets of Type 1 diabetes patients. HLA influence on TCRB rearrangement stayed unresolved here.

The investigators reverse transcribed all of the isolated RNA, so they sequenced expressed TCRB transcripts. Assay: immunoSEQ multiplex PCR; the TCRdb copy retains only in-frame clones and omits some. The data hold 310,000 or so clones, with around 9% observed a single time. As for this clone: Antigen specificity is unknown.

The chain combines TRBV28 with TRBJ1-2; TRBD1 matches at 10 bases. Sequencing was carried out using central memory CD4+ T cells from blood. This clonotype was sampled from a man younger than 40 with type 1 diabetes. The CDR3: CASSSGQGTYGYTF. CDR3 coding DNA: TGTGCCAGCAGTTCGGGACAGGGGACCTATGGCTACACCTTC.